Presented here are 17 T cell receptor beta chains from one specimen sequenced in a study of blood T cell repertoires in COVID-19. Repertoires were generated with immunoSEQ multiplex PCR, while TCRdb's copy carries only in-frame clones and drops some. The data show more than 70,000 clones, roughly 84% seen once. The specimen sequenced was peripheral blood. The source is a woman aged 80 or over in a cohort sampled during active or convalescent COVID-19.

The J gene is TRBJ2-3, the V gene TRBV3-1 (or the pseudogene TRBV3-2); TRBD2 is a possible D gene (5 bases). The CDR3 is made up of 16 amino acids. Germline lookup yields CDR1 LGHDT and CDR2 YNNKEL (reference sequence). Trimming pared 3 bases from V and 1 base from J, leaving 14 bases between. The CDR3 coding sequence is TGTGCCAGCAGCCAGAGACTAATTTCGGGCACAGATACGCAGTATTTT. Translation gives CASSQRLISGTDTQYF.

The chain is built from TRBV28 and TRBJ2-1; 11 bases agree with TRBD1. J gave up 10 bases and V 4 bases, and 9 bases lay outside the gene matches. The CDR3 sequence is 15 residues long. Germline CDR1 MDHEN, CDR2 SYDVKM. The CDR3 reads CASSYPGTGGVEQFF. CDR3 nucleotide sequence: TGTGCCAGCAGTTACCCCGGGACAGGGGGAGTGGAGCAGTTCTTC.

The rearrangement links TRBV19 to TRBJ2-7, with 10 bases that match TRBD2. The CDR3 is made up of 15 amino acids. V trimming: 4 bases; J trimming: 4 bases; junction bases outside the gene matches: 7. From germline, CDR1 is LNHDA and CDR2 SQIVND (reference sequence). The CDR3 nucleotides read TGTGCCAGTAGTACCATAGCGGGAGGCCCGTACGAGCAGTACTTC. Translated: CASSTIAGGPYEQYF.

This chain connects TRBV28 to TRBJ1-4; D uncertain. The CDR3 runs 15 residues. Trimming stripped 5 bases from V and 8 bases from J, with 18 bases between. Germline V gene data show CDR1 as MDHEN and CDR2 as SYDVKM. This CDR3 reads CASSLPIGDGEKLFF. CDR3 DNA: TGTGCCAGCAGTCTCCCTATCGGGGATGGCGAAAAACTGTTTTTT.

V gene TRBV6-5 combines with J gene TRBJ1-1; D possibly corresponds to TRBD1 (6 bases). Per germline, CDR1 MNHEY and CDR2 SVGAGI. Trimming cost V 6 bases and J 3 bases, with 14 bases left between them. The length of the CDR3 is 14 residues. DNA of the CDR3: TGTGCCAGCAGACACCAGACAGGTTACACTGAAGCTTTCTTT. Residues: CASRHQTGYTEAFF.

This chain links TRBV5-5 with TRBJ2-1; TRBD1 is a possible D gene (6 bases). Germline CDR1 and CDR2: SGHKS and YYEKEE (reference sequence). Trimming took 4 bases from V and 1 from J, leaving 15 bases between them. The CDR3 is 16 residues long. The DNA for the CDR3 is TGTGCCAGCAGCCTACAGGGAATAGGATCCTACAATGAGCAGTTCTTC. This codes for CASSLQGIGSYNEQFF.

This sequence joins TRBV5-4 and TRBJ1-1; D is possibly TRBD1 (6 bases). CDR3 length: 16 residues. The V end was cut by 4 bases, the J end by 0 bases, with 16 bases between. Germline CDR1 and CDR2: SGHNT and YYREEE (reference sequence). The CDR3 DNA follows: TGTGCCAGCAGCGCGGGGGGGGGCAAGCTGAACACTGAAGCTTTCTTT. It translates to CASSAGGGKLNTEAFF.

CDR3 coding DNA: TGCGCCAGCAGCGCAGCGGTGCTGGTCCCCTATTCCTACGAGCAGTACTTC. Translation gives CASSAAVLVPYSYEQYF. The V call is TRBV5-1, the J call TRBJ2-7, with a tentative D call TRBD2 (5 bases). Germline values: CDR1 SGHRS, CDR2 YFSETQ. The CDR3 length is 17 residues. The V gene lost 4 bases and the J gene lost 1 base, with 21 bases spanning the gap.

About this clone: The same CDR3 also results from other DNA sequences found in this sample. The chain couples TRBV27 to TRBJ1-2; 9 bases are a match to TRBD1. After removal of 5 bases from V and 3 bases from J, the junction contained 1 base not matched to a gene. Germline V gene lookup returns CDR1 MNHEY and CDR2 SMNVEV (reference sequence). There are 13 residues in the CDR3. The chain's CDR3 is CASSRTGDYGYTF. CDR3 nucleotides: TGTGCCAGCAGTCGGACAGGGGACTATGGCTACACCTTC.

V usage is TRBV18 and J usage is TRBJ1-3; TRBD1 agrees at 11 bases. V lost 6 bases, J lost 2 bases, and 0 bases stayed unmatched. From germline, CDR1 is KGHSH and CDR2 LQKENI. The CDR3 covers 14 residues. CDR3 loop: CASSGQGAGNTIYF. CDR3 DNA sequence: TGTGCCAGCTCGGGACAGGGGGCTGGAAACACCATATATTTT.

This chain uses TRBV13 with TRBJ1-2; 8 positions match TRBD1. Per the germline V gene, CDR1 is PRHDT and CDR2 is FYEKMQ (reference sequence). V was pared by 4 bases and J by 8 bases, with 6 bases of the junction left unmatched. This CDR3 is built from 13 residues. CDR3 coding DNA: TGTGCCAGCAGCTCCAGGGGGCGAGACGGCTACACCTTC. This gives the protein CASSSRGRDGYTF.

This clone was seen only once. The chain joins TRBV5-4 to TRBJ2-2, with TRBD1 matching over 7 bases. The CDR3 has 14 amino acids. Looked up from germline, CDR1 is SGHNT and CDR2 is YYREEE (reference sequence). J lost 7 bases, V lost 4 bases, and 7 bases had no gene match. CDR3 loop: CASSTQGFGGELFF. CDR3 nucleotides: TGTGCCAGCAGCACACAGGGGTTTGGCGGGGAGCTGTTTTTT.

This chain uses TRBV28 with TRBJ1-6; the match to TRBD1 covers 7 bases. Germline trimming cut 5 bases from V and 5 bases from J; bases unmatched to any gene: 15. Looked up from germline, CDR1 is MDHEN and CDR2 is SYDVKM. This CDR3 contains 18 residues. The CDR3 loop is CASSRTPSWDSDNSPLHF. CDR3 nucleotide sequence: TGTGCCAGCAGTAGAACCCCCTCCTGGGACAGTGATAATTCACCCCTCCACTTT.

The rearrangement joins TRBV29-1 to TRBJ2-1; TRBD2 agrees at 7 bases. There are 16 residues in the CDR3. CDR1 and CDR2 from the germline V gene are SQVTM and ANQGSEA. V lost 4 bases, J lost 4 bases, and 13 bases stayed unmatched. The CDR3 DNA follows: TGCAGCGTTGGACTAGCATCCCCCCAGAATTACAATGAGCAGTTCTTC. Its protein is CSVGLASPQNYNEQFF.

This clone was seen only a few times. The chain couples TRBV4-1 to TRBJ1-1; D unclear. The V end was cut by 3 bases, the J end by 0 bases, with 8 bases between. The CDR3 contains 14 residues. Germline assignment: CDR1 MGHRA and CDR2 YSYEKL. CDR3 protein: CASSHGLMNTEAFF. DNA of the CDR3: TGCGCCAGCAGCCACGGTTTAATGAACACTGAAGCTTTCTTT.

V usage is TRBV28 and J usage is TRBJ1-5; 7 bases map to TRBD1. J lost 3 bases, V lost 5 bases, and 4 bases had no gene match. Germline CDR1 reads MDHEN; CDR2 reads SYDVKM. This CDR3 is 14 amino acids long. CDR3 sequence: CASSQGEYNQPQHF. The CDR3, as DNA: TGTGCCAGCAGTCAGGGGGAATACAATCAGCCCCAGCATTTT. Full variable domain (outside the CDR3, taken from reference TRBV28 and TRBJ1-5): DVKVTQSSRYLVKRTGEKVFLECVQDMDHENMFWYRQDPGLGLRLIYFSYDVKMKEKGDIPEGYSVSREKKERFSLILESASTNQTSMYLCASSQGEYNQPQHFGDGTRLSIL.

The rearrangement joins TRBV24-1 to TRBJ2-1; 14 bases map to TRBD2. V trimming: 3 bases; J trimming: 5 bases; junction bases outside the gene matches: 5. This CDR3 is 17 amino acids long. CDR1 is KGHDR and CDR2 is SFDVKD in the germline V gene. This CDR3 reads CATSDQGLAGGNNEQFF. Written as DNA, the CDR3 is TGTGCCACCAGTGATCAAGGACTAGCGGGAGGAAACAATGAGCAGTTCTTC.